A selection of T cell receptor beta chains follows, all from one sample in a study of blood T cell repertoires in COVID-19. The protocol was immunoSEQ multiplex PCR, while the TCRdb copy is restricted to in-frame clones and leaves out a portion. The sample lists around 250,000 clones, roughly 90% occurring once. The sample consisted of peripheral blood. The origin of the receptors is a man aged 55 to 70 with acute or convalescent COVID-19. CDR3s include the opening cysteine and the closing phenylalanine or tryptophan. The D gene is left open where the match is weak. The size field is filled for only some rows; it gives once, few, many or a size class.

DNA,CDR3,V,size,D,J
TGTGCCATCGGGGGGACTGAAGAGACCCAGTACTTC,CAIGGTEETQYF,TRBV10-3,.,.,TRBJ2-5
TGTGCCAGCAGAAAGGGGGCGAGCTCCTACAATGAGCAGTTCTTC,CASRKGASSYNEQFF,TRBV6-5,.,TRBD1,TRBJ2-1
TGTGCCAGCAGTCCAACAGGGAGTCGCAATCAGCCCCAGCATTTT,CASSPTGSRNQPQHF,TRBV6-2/TRBV6-3,few,.,TRBJ1-5
TGTGCCACCAGCAGAGATCCGCAGGGATTTCAGCCCCAGCATTTT,CATSRDPQGFQPQHF,TRBV15,.,.,TRBJ1-5
TGTGCCAGCAGCCAAGGATCCTCGGCCTACAATGAGCAGTTCTTC,CASSQGSSAYNEQFF,TRBV14,.,.,TRBJ2-1
TGTGCCAGTAGTATAGGAAGGGAACTAGCGGGAGTTCCAGATACGCAGTATTTT,CASSIGRELAGVPDTQYF,TRBV19,.,TRBD2,TRBJ2-3
TGCAGCGTTGAACCTGATACAGGGATCGAGACCCAGTACTTC,CSVEPDTGIETQYF,TRBV29-1,.,.,TRBJ2-5
TGTGCCAGCAGCTTGGGACAGGGGAATTCACCCCTCCACTTT,CASSLGQGNSPLHF,TRBV5-5,.,TRBD1,TRBJ1-6
TGTGCCAGCAGTTTTCCGGGGACAGGGGGTACAGATACGCAGTATTTT,CASSFPGTGGTDTQYF,TRBV28,.,TRBD1,TRBJ2-3
TGTGCCAGCAGATCCTTGACAGACGGAAGGAACACTGAAGCTTTCTTT,CASRSLTDGRNTEAFF,TRBV7-2,.,.,TRBJ1-1
TGTGCCAGCAGTTACTCTAGCGGGAGGACCAATGAGCAGTTCTTC,CASSYSSGRTNEQFF,TRBV6-2/TRBV6-3,.,TRBD2,TRBJ2-1
TGTGCCAGCAGCTTGGGGAGGGGTTTCTCCTACGAGCAGTACTTC,CASSLGRGFSYEQYF,TRBV5-4,.,.,TRBJ2-7
TGTGCCAGCAGCGTAAGGTGGCTAGCGGGGCACACCGGGGAGCTGTTTTTT,CASSVRWLAGHTGELFF,TRBV9,few,TRBD2,TRBJ2-2
TGTGCCTGGAGTGGGAACAGGGCGAGGGGTGAAAAACTGTTTTTT,CAWSGNRARGEKLFF,TRBV30,.,.,TRBJ1-4
TGTGCCTGGAGTGGCCTTGCAGGGCCCCAGCATTTT,CAWSGLAGPQHF,TRBV30,.,.,TRBJ1-5
TGTGCCTGGAGCGGACTATCCTACGAGCAGTACTTC,CAWSGLSYEQYF,TRBV30,.,.,TRBJ2-7
TGTGCCAGCTCAGCGGGACTAGGTAATGAGCAGTTCTTC,CASSAGLGNEQFF,TRBV18,.,TRBD2,TRBJ2-1
TGTGCCAGCAGGACGGGACTAGCGGGATACAATGAGCAGTTCTTC,CASRTGLAGYNEQFF,TRBV6-5,.,TRBD2,TRBJ2-1
TGTGCCAGTAGTGTCCGACAGGGGCCGGCCTACGAGCAGTACTTC,CASSVRQGPAYEQYF,TRBV19,.,TRBD1,TRBJ2-7
TGTGCCATCAAGGACCAGGGGGGAGAGACCCAGTACTTC,CAIKDQGGETQYF,TRBV10-3,.,.,TRBJ2-5
TGTGCCAGCTCACCACCAGAGGGAACCTACGAGCAGTACTTC,CASSPPEGTYEQYF,TRBV18,once,.,TRBJ2-7
TGTGCCAGCAGCTTCGGGGGGGCTCAAGATAATGAGCAGTTCTTC,CASSFGGAQDNEQFF,TRBV7-3,.,TRBD2,TRBJ2-1
TGTGCCACCAGCTCTACAATGGGGGGAGGAGCCGGGGAGCTGTTTTTT,CATSSTMGGGAGELFF,TRBV24-1,once,.,TRBJ2-2
TGTGCCTGGAGTCCGCGGGGACGGCTTAACGAAAAACTGTTTTTT,CAWSPRGRLNEKLFF,TRBV30,.,.,TRBJ1-4
TGCGCCAGCAGCCGGACGGGACAGAACACCGGGGAGCTGTTTTTT,CASSRTGQNTGELFF,TRBV4-1,.,.,TRBJ2-2
TGTGCCAGCGGTTTGACTAGCGGGTCCTACAATGAGCAGTTCTTC,CASGLTSGSYNEQFF,TRBV9,.,TRBD2,TRBJ2-1
TGTGCCAGCAGCTTAGAGGGCACAGGGATGGGAGACACTGAAGCTTTCTTT,CASSLEGTGMGDTEAFF,TRBV11-3,.,.,TRBJ1-1
TGCAGCGTCGAAAATGCGGGAAGGACCGGGGAGCTGTTTTTT,CSVENAGRTGELFF,TRBV29-1,.,.,TRBJ2-2
TGTGCCAGCAATTGGGACAGCCAGAACACTGAAGCTTTCTTT,CASNWDSQNTEAFF,TRBV2,.,TRBD1,TRBJ1-1
TGCGCCAGCAGCTTGAGTGCCCAGGCCCCCGGGGGACTCACTTTCTTT,CASSLSAQAPGGLTFF,TRBV5-1,.,.,TRBJ1-1
TGTGCCAGCACCGACGGAGACAGGGCTCCAAGGGGAAACACCATATATTTT,CASTDGDRAPRGNTIYF,TRBV9,few,TRBD1,TRBJ1-3
TGTGCCAGCCTAGGGTACGGGCGGGCCTTC,CASLGYGRAF,TRBV19,.,.,TRBJ1-2
TGTGCCAGAAGCCTCGACAGGGCCAATCAGCCCCAGCATTTT,CARSLDRANQPQHF,TRBV5-3,.,TRBD1,TRBJ1-5
TGTGCCAGCAGCTTAGCGCCCCAGGGGGCTCTCTCCGAGCAGTACTTC,CASSLAPQGALSEQYF,TRBV7-8,.,TRBD1,TRBJ2-7
TGTGCCAGCAGCTTCTCAACCCAGACAGGGGGCGCCTTC,CASSFSTQTGGAF,TRBV5-5,.,TRBD1,TRBJ1-2
TGTGCCAGCAGTCCCCGGACTAGCACAGATACGCAGTATTTT,CASSPRTSTDTQYF,TRBV6-5,.,.,TRBJ2-3
TGTGCCAGCAGCTTGGGGGTAGGGGCTGAAGCTTTCTTT,CASSLGVGAEAFF,TRBV5-6,once,.,TRBJ1-1
TGTGCCAGCAAGTCCGGGACTAGCGGTTCGGAGACCCAGTACTTC,CASKSGTSGSETQYF,TRBV2,.,TRBD2,TRBJ2-5
TGTGCCAGCAGCCCTCTTAGGACAGGCCAGATATCCTACGAGCAGTACTTC,CASSPLRTGQISYEQYF,TRBV27,.,TRBD1,TRBJ2-7
TGTGCCAGTACCGGGGGAGACAGGGTCAACTACAATGAGCAGTTCTTC,CASTGGDRVNYNEQFF,TRBV19,.,.,TRBJ2-1
TGTGCCAGCAGTGAAGGTCGGGTTAGCTTTTCCTACAATGAGCAGTTCTTC,CASSEGRVSFSYNEQFF,TRBV6-1,once,.,TRBJ2-1
TGTGCCAGCAGCACAAACGACAGGGCCGGAAATCAGCCCCAGCATTTT,CASSTNDRAGNQPQHF,TRBV7-6,.,TRBD1,TRBJ1-5
TGTGCCAGCAGTCGCGGACAGGGGGCATATCAGCCCCAGCATTTT,CASSRGQGAYQPQHF,TRBV27,.,TRBD1,TRBJ1-5
TGTGCCAGCAGCTCTTCTGGGGCCAACGTCCTGACTTTC,CASSSSGANVLTF,TRBV7-9,.,.,TRBJ2-6
TGTGCCAGCAGAGTAGCGGGAGGGATTCTTGGGACCCAGTACTTC,CASRVAGGILGTQYF,TRBV7-2,.,TRBD2,TRBJ2-5
TGTGCTAGCACCAAACACAAACAGGGTGGCCTGCCCTCTGGAAACACCATATATTTT,CASTKHKQGGLPSGNTIYF,TRBV7-7,.,.,TRBJ1-3
TGCAGTGCTAGTTACAGGGCCTTCCAAGAGACCCAGTACTTC,CSASYRAFQETQYF,TRBV20-1,.,.,TRBJ2-5
TGTGCCAGTAGTAAACTGGCGGGAGATTTCAATGAGCAGTTCTTC,CASSKLAGDFNEQFF,TRBV19,few,TRBD2,TRBJ2-1